The 3 T cell receptor beta chains given below trace back to one sample, sequenced in a study of blood T cells in healthy people across ages. Primers used in a second PCR of about 6 to 11 cycles were a sample-barcoded 5' primer and a J-beta primer mix. TCRdb passed the 5' RACE reads through MiXCR, listing each CDR3 protein once. This repertoire shows some 690,000 distinct CDR3 sequences, around a fifth found once; its top ten account for 22%. The sample comprised blood. The receptors stem from a man in his 70s in good health.

The chain recombines TRBV29-1 with TRBJ2-5; either TRBD1 or TRBD2 may supply D (6 bases each). Germline CDR1 and CDR2: SQVTM and ANQGSEA. The CDR3 runs to 12 residues. With 4 bases removed from V and 4 bases from J, the gap between germline ends came to 10 bases. This CDR3 reads CSVGGGLETQYF. The CDR3 nucleotides read TGCAGCGTTGGTGGGGGGCTAGAGACCCAGTACTTC.

J is TRBJ2-1 and V is TRBV12-3 or TRBV12-4; D is unresolved. This CDR3 is built from 14 residues. Trimming removed 4 bases at V and 1 base at J, with 8 bases between. CDR3 amino acids: CASSYSRSYNEQFF. Here the CDR3 DNA reads TGTGCCAGCAGTTATTCTAGATCCTACAATGAGCAGTTCTTC.

The chain employs TRBV20-1 and TRBJ2-1, with 10 bases matching TRBD2. V lost 5 bases and J lost 2; bases outside the gene matches: 6. The CDR3 is made up of 15 amino acids. Germline assignment: CDR1 DFQATT and CDR2 SNEGSKA (reference sequence). The CDR3 protein is CSAASGTSAYNEQFF. Here the CDR3 DNA reads TGCAGTGCTGCCTCCGGGACTAGCGCCTACAATGAGCAGTTCTTC.